This T cell receptor beta chain was identified in a study of beta chain features in type 1 diabetes. Study overall: All of the samples together had 95 million to 140 million sorted cells examined.

Only one heparinised blood draw was taken per donor, and its volume averaged around 100 mL. This CDR3 has 18 residues. Trimming at V came to 0 bases and at J to 1 base, leaving 9 bases not matched to a gene. CDR1 is SGDLS and CDR2 is YYNGEE in the germline V gene. Every isolated RNA sample was fully reverse transcribed, so sequencing captured expressed TCRB transcripts. The data were produced by immunoSEQ multiplex PCR, yet TCRdb's version contains in-frame clones alone and is incomplete. This table holds about 220,000 clones, roughly a tenth found once. The sequenced material came from central memory CD4+ T cells from blood. This rearrangement joins TRBV9 to TRBJ2-3, with 9 nucleotides matching TRBD2. The clonotype originates from a man between 18 and 35 years old in good health. CDR3 protein: CASSVEGGRAPGTDTQYF. The DNA for the CDR3 is TGTGCCAGCAGCGTAGAGGGCGGGAGGGCCCCTGGCACAGATACGCAGTATTTT.